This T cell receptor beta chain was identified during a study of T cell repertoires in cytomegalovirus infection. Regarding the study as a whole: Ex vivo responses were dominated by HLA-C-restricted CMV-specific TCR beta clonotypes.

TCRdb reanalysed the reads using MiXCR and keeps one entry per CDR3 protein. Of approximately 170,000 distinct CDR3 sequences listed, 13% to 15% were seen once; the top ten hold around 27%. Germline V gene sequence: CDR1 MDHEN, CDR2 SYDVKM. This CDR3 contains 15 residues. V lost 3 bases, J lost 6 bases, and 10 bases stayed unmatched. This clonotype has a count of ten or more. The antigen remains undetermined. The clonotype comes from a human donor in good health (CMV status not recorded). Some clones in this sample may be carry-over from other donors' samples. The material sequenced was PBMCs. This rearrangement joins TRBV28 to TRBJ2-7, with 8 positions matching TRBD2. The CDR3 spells CASSLPLRTSSEQYF. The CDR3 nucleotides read TGTGCCAGCAGTTTGCCGCTGAGGACTAGCTCCGAGCAGTACTTC.